The rows below give T cell receptor beta chains drawn from one sample of a study of T cells in tumors after PD-1 blockade. TCRdb keeps only in-frame clones here, not all; method: immunoSEQ multiplex PCR. The data hold approximately 59,000 clones, with about 80% observed a single time. This material consisted of PBMCs, taken before anti-PD-1 treatment. All receptors come from a human donor with basal cell carcinoma. Both conserved end residues are part of each CDR3. Fields, in order: J gene, V gene, D gene, clone size, CDR3 protein, CDR3 DNA. The D gene is left open where the match is weak. Not every row has a clone size; where given, it reads once, few, many or a size class.

j_call: TRBJ1-5
v_call: TRBV5-1
d_call: NA
clone_size: NA
cdr3_aa: CASSPGLSGGARNQPQHF
cdr3_nt: TGCGCCAGCAGCCCGGGACTATCGGGGGGGGCGCGGAATCAGCCCCAGCATTTT

j_call: TRBJ2-7
v_call: TRBV24-1
d_call: NA
clone_size: NA
cdr3_aa: CATSDWRGTPYEQYF
cdr3_nt: TGTGCCACCAGTGATTGGAGGGGAACTCCCTACGAGCAGTACTTC

j_call: TRBJ1-5
v_call: TRBV6-6
d_call: NA
clone_size: NA
cdr3_aa: CASSYGQGPPNQPQHF
cdr3_nt: TGTGCCAGCAGTTACGGTCAGGGCCCCCCCAATCAGCCCCAGCATTTT

j_call: TRBJ1-1
v_call: TRBV7-6
d_call: TRBD1
clone_size: NA
cdr3_aa: CASSQRTGGNTEAFF
cdr3_nt: TGTGCCAGCAGCCAGCGGACAGGGGGGAACACTGAAGCTTTCTTT

j_call: TRBJ2-7
v_call: TRBV5-1
d_call: TRBD1
clone_size: NA
cdr3_aa: CASSLMTGGANEQYF
cdr3_nt: TGCGCCAGCAGCTTGATGACAGGGGGCGCGAACGAGCAGTACTTC

j_call: TRBJ1-6
v_call: TRBV14
d_call: TRBD1
clone_size: NA
cdr3_aa: CASSQGQDRSLNSYNSPLHF
cdr3_nt: TGTGCCAGCAGCCAAGGACAGGACAGGAGCCTAAACTCCTATAATTCACCCCTCCACTTT

j_call: TRBJ1-5
v_call: TRBV4-1
d_call: NA
clone_size: few
cdr3_aa: CASSQTAAQPQHF
cdr3_nt: TGCGCCAGCAGCCAGACGGCAGCTCAGCCCCAGCATTTT

j_call: TRBJ2-3
v_call: TRBV7-2
d_call: NA
clone_size: NA
cdr3_aa: CASSLALWDTYSTDTQYF
cdr3_nt: TGTGCCAGCAGCTTAGCGCTGTGGGACACATATAGCACAGATACGCAGTATTTT

j_call: TRBJ1-5
v_call: TRBV10-3
d_call: NA
clone_size: few
cdr3_aa: CATTPEVNQPQHF
cdr3_nt: TGTGCCACCACTCCTGAGGTCAATCAGCCCCAGCATTTT

j_call: TRBJ2-7
v_call: TRBV5-1
d_call: NA
clone_size: NA
cdr3_aa: CASSPNRVSYEQYF
cdr3_nt: TGCGCCAGCAGCCCCAACAGGGTCTCCTACGAGCAGTACTTC

j_call: TRBJ2-2
v_call: TRBV18
d_call: TRBD1
clone_size: NA
cdr3_aa: CASSPISGTGNTGELFF
cdr3_nt: TGTGCCAGCTCACCAATTTCCGGGACAGGAAACACCGGGGAGCTGTTTTTT

j_call: TRBJ2-4
v_call: TRBV27
d_call: TRBD1
clone_size: NA
cdr3_aa: CASSSAGGGYIIQYF
cdr3_nt: TGTGCCAGCAGTTCAGCAGGGGGCGGGTATATCATTCAGTACTTC

j_call: TRBJ1-1
v_call: TRBV9
d_call: TRBD1
clone_size: NA
cdr3_aa: CASSAGTGVSEAFF
cdr3_nt: TGTGCCAGCAGCGCCGGGACAGGGGTGTCTGAAGCTTTCTTT

j_call: TRBJ2-4
v_call: TRBV4-1
d_call: TRBD2
clone_size: NA
cdr3_aa: CASSQGAGDVGAKNIQYF
cdr3_nt: TGCGCCAGCAGCCAGGGAGCGGGGGATGTAGGGGCCAAAAACATTCAGTACTTC

j_call: TRBJ1-1
v_call: TRBV30
d_call: TRBD1
clone_size: NA
cdr3_aa: CAWSADRALAEAFF
cdr3_nt: TGTGCCTGGAGTGCAGACAGGGCATTGGCTGAAGCTTTCTTT

j_call: TRBJ1-1
v_call: TRBV18
d_call: NA
clone_size: NA
cdr3_aa: CASSSLDNTEAFF
cdr3_nt: TGTGCCAGCTCATCGCTAGATAACACTGAAGCTTTCTTT

j_call: TRBJ2-1
v_call: TRBV19
d_call: TRBD2
clone_size: NA
cdr3_aa: CASSITSGGADEQFF
cdr3_nt: TGTGCCAGTAGTATTACTAGCGGGGGGGCCGATGAGCAGTTCTTC

j_call: TRBJ2-5
v_call: TRBV7-2
d_call: TRBD2
clone_size: once
cdr3_aa: CASSLRASGQETQYF
cdr3_nt: TGTGCCAGCAGCTTACGTGCTAGCGGACAAGAGACCCAGTACTTC

j_call: TRBJ1-1
v_call: TRBV18
d_call: TRBD1
clone_size: many
cdr3_aa: CASSRGQGALTEAFF
cdr3_nt: TGTGCCAGCTCACGAGGACAGGGGGCACTCACTGAAGCTTTCTTT

j_call: TRBJ1-2
v_call: TRBV6-5
d_call: NA
clone_size: NA
cdr3_aa: CASSSTGRAGQGYTF
cdr3_nt: TGTGCCAGCAGTTCGACCGGGAGGGCAGGGCAAGGCTACACCTTC

j_call: TRBJ2-1
v_call: TRBV12-5
d_call: NA
clone_size: NA
cdr3_aa: CASGQTGLSYDEQFF
cdr3_nt: TGTGCTAGTGGACAAACAGGGCTGTCATACGATGAGCAGTTCTTC

j_call: TRBJ2-7
v_call: TRBV5-5
d_call: NA
clone_size: NA
cdr3_aa: CASSLTGVDEWNEQYF
cdr3_nt: TGTGCCAGCAGCTTGACTGGTGTTGACGAATGGAACGAGCAGTACTTC

j_call: TRBJ2-3
v_call: TRBV11-3
d_call: TRBD1
clone_size: NA
cdr3_aa: CASSLDVGTGFTDTQYF
cdr3_nt: TGTGCCAGCAGCTTAGATGTTGGGACAGGGTTCACAGATACGCAGTATTTT

j_call: TRBJ1-1
v_call: TRBV30
d_call: NA
clone_size: NA
cdr3_aa: CAWSVILELNTEAFF
cdr3_nt: TGTGCCTGGAGTGTAATACTGGAATTGAACACTGAAGCTTTCTTT

j_call: TRBJ2-5
v_call: TRBV18
d_call: TRBD1
clone_size: NA
cdr3_aa: CASSLGTGFQETQYF
cdr3_nt: TGTGCCAGCTCCCTCGGGACAGGATTTCAAGAGACCCAGTACTTC

j_call: TRBJ1-4
v_call: TRBV15
d_call: TRBD1
clone_size: few
cdr3_aa: CATSRDHPTGTNEKLFF
cdr3_nt: TGTGCCACCAGCAGAGATCATCCGACAGGGACTAATGAAAAACTGTTTTTT

j_call: TRBJ1-1
v_call: TRBV2
d_call: NA
clone_size: NA
cdr3_aa: CASSAGPQNTEAFF
cdr3_nt: TGTGCCAGCAGTGCGGGACCGCAGAACACTGAAGCTTTCTTT

j_call: TRBJ2-7
v_call: TRBV30
d_call: NA
clone_size: NA
cdr3_aa: CAWSIVAFDEQYF
cdr3_nt: TGTGCCTGGAGTATCGTCGCGTTCGACGAGCAGTACTTC

j_call: TRBJ1-4
v_call: TRBV18
d_call: TRBD1
clone_size: NA
cdr3_aa: CASSRDRGNEKLFF
cdr3_nt: TGTGCCAGCTCACGGGACAGGGGTAATGAAAAACTGTTTTTT

j_call: TRBJ2-1
v_call: TRBV7-2
d_call: TRBD2
clone_size: NA
cdr3_aa: CASSLALIRLAGNYNEQFF
cdr3_nt: TGTGCCAGCAGCTTAGCGCTAATTAGGCTAGCGGGGAACTACAATGAGCAGTTCTTC

j_call: TRBJ1-6
v_call: TRBV6-1
d_call: NA
clone_size: once
cdr3_aa: CASSSGGSYNSPLHF
cdr3_nt: TGTGCCAGCAGCTCCGGAGGGTCCTATAATTCACCCCTCCACTTT

j_call: TRBJ1-4
v_call: TRBV4-2
d_call: NA
clone_size: NA
cdr3_aa: CASSQEGRSEKLFF
cdr3_nt: TGTGCCAGCAGCCAAGAAGGGAGGAGTGAAAAACTGTTTTTT

j_call: TRBJ2-1
v_call: TRBV9
d_call: NA
clone_size: many
cdr3_aa: CASGRGAVEQFF
cdr3_nt: TGTGCCAGCGGCCGGGGGGCCGTAGAGCAGTTCTTC

j_call: TRBJ2-3
v_call: TRBV19
d_call: TRBD2
clone_size: NA
cdr3_aa: CASRASGRADTQYF
cdr3_nt: TGTGCCAGTAGGGCTAGCGGGCGGGCAGATACGCAGTATTTT

j_call: TRBJ2-7
v_call: TRBV9
d_call: NA
clone_size: NA
cdr3_aa: CASSPDLDSSYEQYF
cdr3_nt: TGTGCCAGCAGCCCGGACCTGGACAGCTCCTACGAGCAGTACTTC

j_call: TRBJ2-5
v_call: TRBV9
d_call: NA
clone_size: once
cdr3_aa: CASSVGTWQETQYF
cdr3_nt: TGTGCCAGCAGCGTCGGGACTTGGCAAGAGACCCAGTACTTC

j_call: TRBJ1-2
v_call: TRBV11-1
d_call: TRBD1
clone_size: NA
cdr3_aa: CASSSWTGNYGYTF
cdr3_nt: TGTGCCAGCAGCTCATGGACAGGCAACTATGGCTACACCTTC